What follows describes a single T cell receptor (beta chain). This sample was included in a study of blood T cell repertoires in COVID-19. Across the study: Whether acute or convalescent, the COVID-19 samples came from the United States, Italy and Spain.

As originally analysed: Nucleated cell counts were estimated from reference gene primer amplification. Sequenced by immunoSEQ multiplex PCR; TCRdb stores in-frame clones only, minus some. The V and J calls and clone size come from that table; D and trimming were worked out from the DNA. The table lists about 220,000 clones, roughly 79% of them singletons. Clinical history reported by participants formed the basis on which cohorts were assigned. Before being deemed recovered, Cohort 3 donors had two negative PCRs, clearance, or symptom resolution. Germline values: CDR1 SGHTA, CDR2 FQGTGA. The CDR3 covers 13 residues. The V and J ends lost 2 bases and 4 bases respectively, with 6 bases between them.

The source is a middle-aged man who had recovered from COVID-19. Sequencing was done on a sample of PBMCs or T cells enriched from blood (not recorded which). The V and J genes are TRBV7-3 and TRBJ1-3; no clear D gene. In DNA form, the CDR3 reads TGTGCCAGCAGCTTAGGGCCCGGAAACACCATATATTTT. This sequence encodes CASSLGPGNTIYF.